This T cell receptor beta chain was found in a study of a mutant IDH1 vaccine in newly diagnosed glioma. For the study at large: Averaging approximately 42 years of age, treated patients were approximately 62% male and about 38% female.

Time point indicated: week 47, end of study. Each vaccine dose was 300 ug of mutant IDH1 20-mer peptide, with topical imiquimod. Assay used: immunoSEQ multiplex PCR; TCRdb lists only in-frame clones, some missing. This table has 50,000 to 55,000 clones, 65% appearing once. A note on this clone: Its antigen is currently unknown.

The input for sequencing was peripheral blood mononuclear cells (PBMCs), taken from a glioma patient whose treatment included an IDH1 peptide vaccine. The clonotype was recovered from a man aged 35 to 55 with glioma. Some clones in this sample may be carry-over from other donors' samples.

CDR3 in amino acids: CASVPRDQGLYEQYF. The CDR3 coding sequence is TGCGCCAGCGTTCCCCGCGACCAGGGTCTTTACGAGCAGTACTTC. The chain recombines TRBV4-1 with TRBJ2-7; a possible D gene is TRBD1 (5 bases). V lost 8 bases and J lost 4, with 21 bases in between. Germline CDR1 reads MGHRA; CDR2 reads YSYEKL. The CDR3 contains 15 residues.